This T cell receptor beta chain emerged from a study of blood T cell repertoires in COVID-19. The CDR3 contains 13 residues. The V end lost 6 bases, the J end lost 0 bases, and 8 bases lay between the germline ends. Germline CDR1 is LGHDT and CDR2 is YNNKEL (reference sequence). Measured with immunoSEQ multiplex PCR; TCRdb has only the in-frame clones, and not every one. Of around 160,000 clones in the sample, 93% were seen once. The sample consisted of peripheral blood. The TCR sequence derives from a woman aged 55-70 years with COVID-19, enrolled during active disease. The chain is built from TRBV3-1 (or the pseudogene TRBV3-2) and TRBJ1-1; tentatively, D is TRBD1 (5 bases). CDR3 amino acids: CASRDIMNTEAFF. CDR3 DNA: TGTGCCAGCAGGGACATCATGAACACTGAAGCTTTCTTT.